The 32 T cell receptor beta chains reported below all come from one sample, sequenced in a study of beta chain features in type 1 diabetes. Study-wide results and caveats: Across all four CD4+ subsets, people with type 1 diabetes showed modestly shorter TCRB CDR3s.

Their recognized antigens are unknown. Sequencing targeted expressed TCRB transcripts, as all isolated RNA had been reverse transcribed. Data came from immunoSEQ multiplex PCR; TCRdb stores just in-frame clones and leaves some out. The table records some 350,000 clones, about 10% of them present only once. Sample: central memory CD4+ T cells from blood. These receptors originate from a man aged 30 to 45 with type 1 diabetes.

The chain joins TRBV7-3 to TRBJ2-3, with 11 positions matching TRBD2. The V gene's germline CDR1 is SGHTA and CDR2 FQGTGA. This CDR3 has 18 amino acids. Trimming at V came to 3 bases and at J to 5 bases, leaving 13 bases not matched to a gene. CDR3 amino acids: CASSFSPLLAGGEDTQYF. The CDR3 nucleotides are TGTGCCAGCAGCTTCTCCCCCTTATTAGCGGGAGGGGAAGATACGCAGTATTTT.

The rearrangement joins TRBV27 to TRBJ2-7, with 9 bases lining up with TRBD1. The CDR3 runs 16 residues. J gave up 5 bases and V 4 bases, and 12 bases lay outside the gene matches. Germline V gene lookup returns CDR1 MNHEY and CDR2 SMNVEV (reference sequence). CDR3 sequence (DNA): TGTGCCAGCAGTTCCCTACAGGGGGCTTATCACGACGAGCAGTACTTC. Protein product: CASSSLQGAYHDEQYF.

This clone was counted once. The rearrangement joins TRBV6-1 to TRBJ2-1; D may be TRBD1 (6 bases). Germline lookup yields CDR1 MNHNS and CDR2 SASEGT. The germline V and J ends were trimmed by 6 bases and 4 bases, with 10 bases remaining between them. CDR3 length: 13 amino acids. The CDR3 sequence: CASSVTGYNEQFF. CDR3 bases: TGTGCCAGCAGCGTCACAGGGTACAATGAGCAGTTCTTC.

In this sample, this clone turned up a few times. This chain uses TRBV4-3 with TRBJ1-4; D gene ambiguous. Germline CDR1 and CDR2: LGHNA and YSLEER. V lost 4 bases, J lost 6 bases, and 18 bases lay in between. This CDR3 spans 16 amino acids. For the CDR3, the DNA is TGCGCCAGCAGCCTTTCGACCCCTCGAGGCGATGAAAAACTGTTTTTT. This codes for CASSLSTPRGDEKLFF.

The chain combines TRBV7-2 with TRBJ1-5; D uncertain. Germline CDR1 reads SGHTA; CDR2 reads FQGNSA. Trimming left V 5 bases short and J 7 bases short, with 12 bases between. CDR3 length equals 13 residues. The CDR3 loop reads CASSPGSRQPQHF. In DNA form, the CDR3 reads TGTGCCAGCAGCCCAGGTTCCAGACAGCCCCAGCATTTT.

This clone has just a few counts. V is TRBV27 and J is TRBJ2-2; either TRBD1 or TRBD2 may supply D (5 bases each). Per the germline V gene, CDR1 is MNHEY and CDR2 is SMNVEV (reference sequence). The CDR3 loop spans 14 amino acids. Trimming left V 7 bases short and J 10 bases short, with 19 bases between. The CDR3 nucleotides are TGTGCCAGCACCGTTGAGTGGGGGTCGGTGGAGCTGTTTTTT. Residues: CASTVEWGSVELFF.

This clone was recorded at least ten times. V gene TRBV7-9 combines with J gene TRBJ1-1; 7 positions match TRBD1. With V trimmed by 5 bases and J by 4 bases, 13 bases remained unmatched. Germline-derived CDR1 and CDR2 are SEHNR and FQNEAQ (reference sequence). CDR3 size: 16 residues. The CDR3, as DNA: TGTGCCAGCAGCGGAGGGATGGGAGGGGGCGTCACTGAAGCTTTCTTT. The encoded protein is CASSGGMGGGVTEAFF.

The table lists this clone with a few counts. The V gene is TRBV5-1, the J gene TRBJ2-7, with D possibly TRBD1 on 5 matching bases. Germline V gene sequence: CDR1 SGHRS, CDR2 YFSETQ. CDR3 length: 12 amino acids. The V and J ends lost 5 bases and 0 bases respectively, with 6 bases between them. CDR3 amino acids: CASRGDSYEQYF. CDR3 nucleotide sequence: TGCGCCAGCAGAGGGGACTCCTACGAGCAGTACTTC.

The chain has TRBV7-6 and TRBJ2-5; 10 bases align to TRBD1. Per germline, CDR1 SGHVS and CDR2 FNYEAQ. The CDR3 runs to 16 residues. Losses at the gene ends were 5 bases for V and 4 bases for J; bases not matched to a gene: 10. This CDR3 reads CASSPKMTGGAETQYF. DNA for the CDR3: TGTGCCAGCAGCCCCAAAATGACAGGGGGCGCAGAGACCCAGTACTTC. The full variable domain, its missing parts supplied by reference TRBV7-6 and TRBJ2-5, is GAGVSQSPRYKVTKRGQDVALRCDPISGHVSLYWYRQALGQGPEFLTYFNYEAQQDKSGLPNDRFSAERPEGSISTLTIQRTEQRDSAMYRCASSPKMTGGAETQYFGPGTRLLVL.

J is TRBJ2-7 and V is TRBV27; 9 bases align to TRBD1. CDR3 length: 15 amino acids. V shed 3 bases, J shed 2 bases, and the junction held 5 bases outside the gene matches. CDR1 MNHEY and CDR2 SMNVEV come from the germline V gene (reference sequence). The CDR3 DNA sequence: TGTGCCAGCAGTTTTAGAGGGACAGGGACCTACGAGCAGTACTTC. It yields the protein CASSFRGTGTYEQYF.

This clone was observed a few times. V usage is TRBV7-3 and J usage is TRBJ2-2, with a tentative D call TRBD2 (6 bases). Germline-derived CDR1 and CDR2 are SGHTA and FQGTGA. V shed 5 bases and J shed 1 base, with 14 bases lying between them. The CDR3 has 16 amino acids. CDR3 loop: CASSPPGTVNTGELFF. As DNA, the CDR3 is TGTGCCAGCAGCCCCCCCGGGACTGTGAACACCGGGGAGCTGTTTTTT.

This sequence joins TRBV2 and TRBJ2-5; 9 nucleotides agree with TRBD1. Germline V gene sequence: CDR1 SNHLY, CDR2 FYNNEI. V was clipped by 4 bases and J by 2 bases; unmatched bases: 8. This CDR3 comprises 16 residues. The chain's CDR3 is CASSGIPGTGQETQYF. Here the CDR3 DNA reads TGTGCCAGCAGTGGGATCCCCGGGACAGGGCAAGAGACCCAGTACTTC.

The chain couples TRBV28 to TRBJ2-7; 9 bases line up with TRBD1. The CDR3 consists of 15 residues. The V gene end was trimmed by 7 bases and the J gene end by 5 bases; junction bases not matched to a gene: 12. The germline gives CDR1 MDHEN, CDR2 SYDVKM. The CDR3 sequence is CASTSPGTGSDEQYF. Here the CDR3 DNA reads TGTGCCAGCACCTCTCCCGGGACAGGGTCCGACGAGCAGTACTTC.

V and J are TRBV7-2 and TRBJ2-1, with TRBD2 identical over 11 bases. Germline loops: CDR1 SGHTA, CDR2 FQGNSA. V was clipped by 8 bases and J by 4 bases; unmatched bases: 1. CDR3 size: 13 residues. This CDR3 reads CASRTSGYNEQFF. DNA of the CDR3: TGTGCCAGCCGGACTAGCGGGTACAATGAGCAGTTCTTC.

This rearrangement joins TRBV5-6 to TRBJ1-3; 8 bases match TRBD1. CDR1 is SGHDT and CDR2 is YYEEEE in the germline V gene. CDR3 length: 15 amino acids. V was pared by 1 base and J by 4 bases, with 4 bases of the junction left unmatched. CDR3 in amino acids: CASSLLTGDGNTIYF. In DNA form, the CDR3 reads TGTGCCAGCAGCTTGCTGACAGGGGACGGAAACACCATATATTTT.

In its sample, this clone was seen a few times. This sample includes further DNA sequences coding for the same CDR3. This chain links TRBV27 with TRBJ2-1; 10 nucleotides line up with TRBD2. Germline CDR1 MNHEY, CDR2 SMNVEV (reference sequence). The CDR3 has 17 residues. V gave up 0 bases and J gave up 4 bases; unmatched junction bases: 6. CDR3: CASSLSLGLARYNEQFF. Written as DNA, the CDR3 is TGTGCCAGCAGTTTATCGCTGGGACTAGCGAGATACAATGAGCAGTTCTTC.

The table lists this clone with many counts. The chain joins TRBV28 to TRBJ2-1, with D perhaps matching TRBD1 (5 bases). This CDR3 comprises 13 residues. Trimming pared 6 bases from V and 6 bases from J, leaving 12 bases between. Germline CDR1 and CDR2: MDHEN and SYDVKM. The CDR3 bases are TGTGCCAGCAGCGGCCTGGGGCGCAATGAGCAGTTCTTC. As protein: CASSGLGRNEQFF.

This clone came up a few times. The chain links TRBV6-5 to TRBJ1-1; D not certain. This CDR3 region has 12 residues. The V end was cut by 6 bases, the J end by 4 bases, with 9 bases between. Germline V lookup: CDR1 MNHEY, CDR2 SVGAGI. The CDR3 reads CASSTDSTEAFF. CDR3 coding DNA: TGTGCCAGCAGCACTGACTCCACTGAAGCTTTCTTT.

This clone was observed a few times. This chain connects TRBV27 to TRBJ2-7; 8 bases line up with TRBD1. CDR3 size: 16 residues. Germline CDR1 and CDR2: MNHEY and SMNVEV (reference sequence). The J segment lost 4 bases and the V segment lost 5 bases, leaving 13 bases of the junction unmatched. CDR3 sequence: CASSQTEQGVGYEQYF. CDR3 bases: TGTGCCAGCAGTCAAACCGAACAGGGGGTAGGGTACGAGCAGTACTTC.

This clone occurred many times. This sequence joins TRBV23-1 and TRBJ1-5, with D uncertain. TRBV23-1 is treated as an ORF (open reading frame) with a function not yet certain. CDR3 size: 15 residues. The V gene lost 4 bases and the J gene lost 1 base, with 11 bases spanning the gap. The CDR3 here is CASSREGRSNQPQHF. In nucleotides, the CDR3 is TGCGCCAGCAGTCGGGAAGGGAGAAGCAATCAGCCCCAGCATTTT.

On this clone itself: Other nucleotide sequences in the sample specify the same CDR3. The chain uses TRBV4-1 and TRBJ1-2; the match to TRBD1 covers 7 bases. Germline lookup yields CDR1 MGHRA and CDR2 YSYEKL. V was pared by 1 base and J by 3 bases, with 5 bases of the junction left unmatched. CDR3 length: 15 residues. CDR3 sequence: CASSQVGQGDYGYTF. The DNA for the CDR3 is TGCGCCAGCAGCCAAGTGGGGCAGGGGGACTATGGCTACACCTTC.

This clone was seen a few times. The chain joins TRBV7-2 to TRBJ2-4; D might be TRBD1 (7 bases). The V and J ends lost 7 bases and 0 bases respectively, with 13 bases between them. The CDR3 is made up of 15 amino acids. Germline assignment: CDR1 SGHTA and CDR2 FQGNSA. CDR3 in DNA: TGTGCCAGCACGCAGGGGGGTCTAGCCAAAAACATTCAGTACTTC. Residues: CASTQGGLAKNIQYF.

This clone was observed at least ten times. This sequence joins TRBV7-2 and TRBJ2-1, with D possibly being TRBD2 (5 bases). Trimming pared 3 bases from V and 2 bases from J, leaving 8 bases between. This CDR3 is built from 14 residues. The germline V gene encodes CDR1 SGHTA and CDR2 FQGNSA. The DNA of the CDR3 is TGTGCCAGCAGCTTGAGGGTGGCCTACAATGAGCAGTTCTTC. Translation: CASSLRVAYNEQFF.

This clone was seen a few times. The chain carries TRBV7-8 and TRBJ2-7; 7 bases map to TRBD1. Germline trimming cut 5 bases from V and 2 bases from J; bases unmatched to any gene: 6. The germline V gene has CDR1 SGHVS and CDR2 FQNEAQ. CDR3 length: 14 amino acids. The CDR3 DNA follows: TGTGCCAGCAGCCCGCGACAGGGAGCCTACGAGCAGTACTTC. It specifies CASSPRQGAYEQYF.

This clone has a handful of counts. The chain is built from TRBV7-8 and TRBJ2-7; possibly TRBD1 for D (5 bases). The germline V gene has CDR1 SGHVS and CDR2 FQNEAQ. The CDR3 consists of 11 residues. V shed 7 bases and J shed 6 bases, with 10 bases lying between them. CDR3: CASTAGFEQYF. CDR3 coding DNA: TGTGCCAGCACCGCAGGGTTCGAGCAGTACTTC.

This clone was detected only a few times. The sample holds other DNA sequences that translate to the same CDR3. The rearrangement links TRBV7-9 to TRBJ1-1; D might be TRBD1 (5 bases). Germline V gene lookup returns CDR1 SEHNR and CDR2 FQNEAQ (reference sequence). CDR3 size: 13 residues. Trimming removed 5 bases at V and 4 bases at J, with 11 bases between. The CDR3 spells CASSPTGGTEAFF. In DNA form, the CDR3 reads TGTGCCAGCAGCCCTACTGGGGGCACTGAAGCTTTCTTT.

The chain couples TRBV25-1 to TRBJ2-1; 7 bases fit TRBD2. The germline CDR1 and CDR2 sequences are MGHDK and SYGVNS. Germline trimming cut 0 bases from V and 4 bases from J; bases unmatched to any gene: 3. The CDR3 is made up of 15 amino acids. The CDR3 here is CASSEYGTNYNEQFF. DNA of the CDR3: TGTGCCAGCAGTGAATACGGGACTAATTACAATGAGCAGTTCTTC.

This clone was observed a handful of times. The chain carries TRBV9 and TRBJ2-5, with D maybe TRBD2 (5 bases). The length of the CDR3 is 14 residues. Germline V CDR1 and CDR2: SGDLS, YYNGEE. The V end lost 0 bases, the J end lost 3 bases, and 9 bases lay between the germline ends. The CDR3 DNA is TGTGCCAGCAGCGTAGCTGGGGAGAAAGAGACCCAGTACTTC. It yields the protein CASSVAGEKETQYF.

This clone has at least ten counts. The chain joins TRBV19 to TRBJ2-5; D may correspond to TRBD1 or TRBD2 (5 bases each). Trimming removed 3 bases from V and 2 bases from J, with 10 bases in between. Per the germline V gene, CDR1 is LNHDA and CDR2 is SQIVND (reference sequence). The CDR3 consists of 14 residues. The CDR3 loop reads CASSMGRQQETQYF. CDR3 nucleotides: TGTGCCAGTAGTATGGGACGGCAACAAGAGACCCAGTACTTC.

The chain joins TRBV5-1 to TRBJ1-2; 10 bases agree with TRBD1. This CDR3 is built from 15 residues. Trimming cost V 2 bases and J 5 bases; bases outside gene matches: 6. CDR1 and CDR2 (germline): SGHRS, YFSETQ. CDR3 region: CASSFTGTGEYGYTF. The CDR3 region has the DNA TGCGCCAGCAGCTTTACCGGGACAGGGGAGTATGGCTACACCTTC.

CDR3 sequence reads: CASTRDGIANYGYTF. CDR3 DNA: TGTGCCAGCACCCGGGACGGCATAGCTAACTATGGCTACACCTTC. The gene calls are TRBV6-1 and TRBJ1-2, with D possibly being TRBD1 (5 bases). V shed 7 bases and J shed 0 bases, with 15 bases lying between them. CDR1 is MNHNS, CDR2 SASEGT, per germline. The CDR3 sequence is 15 residues long.

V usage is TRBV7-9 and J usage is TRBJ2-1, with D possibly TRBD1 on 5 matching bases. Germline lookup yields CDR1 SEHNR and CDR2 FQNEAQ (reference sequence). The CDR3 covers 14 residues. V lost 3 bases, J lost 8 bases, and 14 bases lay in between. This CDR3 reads CASSFQGTDYEQFF. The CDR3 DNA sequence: TGTGCCAGCAGCTTTCAGGGAACAGACTATGAGCAGTTCTTC.